Detailed here is one T cell receptor (beta chain). This sample stems from a study of blood T cell repertoires in COVID-19. About the research overall: The United States, Italy and Spain were the sources of the acute and convalescent COVID-19 samples. T cells, B-cell-depleted T cells, or PBMCs provided the cDNA or gDNA that served as material.

Source study methods: The authors estimated nucleated cell counts from reference gene primer amplification. Clones were read by immunoSEQ multiplex PCR, and TCRdb kept only the in-frame ones, dropping some. The D gene and trimming were derived from the DNA, and the V and J assignments and clone size from that table. Here the sample spans around 140,000 clones, around 78% being singletons. This clonotype was sampled from a woman aged 55 to 70 with acute or convalescent COVID-19. The material sequenced was peripheral blood.

The CDR3 region has the DNA TGCGCCAGCAGCTGGACGGGAGAGTACAATGAGCAGTTCTTC. This translates into CASSWTGEYNEQFF. V gene TRBV5-1 combines with J gene TRBJ2-1; possible D gene TRBD2, 6 bases. Deletions cut 3 bases from V and 4 bases from J, with 11 bases between. The CDR3 has 14 residues. CDR1 is SGHRS and CDR2 is YFSETQ in the germline V gene.